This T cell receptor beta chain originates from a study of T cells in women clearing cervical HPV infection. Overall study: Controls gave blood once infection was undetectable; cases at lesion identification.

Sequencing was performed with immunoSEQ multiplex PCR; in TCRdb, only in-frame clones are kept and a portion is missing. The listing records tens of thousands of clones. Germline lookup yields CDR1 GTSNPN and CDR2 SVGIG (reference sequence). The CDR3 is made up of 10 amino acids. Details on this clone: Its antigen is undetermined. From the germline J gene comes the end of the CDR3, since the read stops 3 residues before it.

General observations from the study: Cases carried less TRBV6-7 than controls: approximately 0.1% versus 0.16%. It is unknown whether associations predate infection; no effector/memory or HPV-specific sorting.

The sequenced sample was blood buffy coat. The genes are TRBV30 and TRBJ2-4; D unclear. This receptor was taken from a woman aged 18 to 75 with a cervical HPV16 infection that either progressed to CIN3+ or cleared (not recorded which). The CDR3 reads CASYNYGQYF. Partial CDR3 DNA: TGTGCCTCATACAACTATGGT.